This T cell receptor beta chain was sequenced during a study of blood T cell repertoires in COVID-19. The data were produced by immunoSEQ multiplex PCR, yet TCRdb's version contains in-frame clones alone and is incomplete. The sample comprises 35,000 to 50,000 clones, approximately 90% of which are singletons, and around 15% rests with the top ten. V was clipped by 0 bases and J by 5 bases, with 14 bases between them. CDR3 length: 16 amino acids. From germline, CDR1 is MGHRA and CDR2 YSYEKL. The origin of this receptor is a man between 65 and 80 years old with active COVID-19. Sequencing was carried out using peripheral blood. The chain combines TRBV4-1 with TRBJ1-5; no reliable D call. CDR3 bases: TGCGCCAGCAGCCAAGATATTTCGGGGAGGCATCAGCCCCAGCATTTT. This sequence encodes CASSQDISGRHQPQHF.